This is a list of T cell receptor beta chains from one sample in a study of neurological immune-mediated disorders. MiXCR, applied by TCRdb to the 5' RACE reads, yields one record per CDR3 protein. The sample contains about 66,000 distinct CDR3 sequences, roughly 3.9% of which appear only once. Sequences were obtained from PBMCs. The receptors derive from a man aged 30 to 39 with multiple sclerosis. Each CDR3 is given with its conserved first and last residue. D genes are given only for firm matches. The listing skips clone size in some rows; elsewhere it reads once, few, many or a size class.

>TRBV4-3|-|TRBJ1-2|-
TGCGCCAGCAGCCAAGATATTGGCTATGGCTACACCTTC
CASSQDIGYGYTF
>TRBV5-1|-|TRBJ1-1|many
TGCGCCAGCAGCTCCGGGGATGGGAGCACTGAAGCTTTCTTT
CASSSGDGSTEAFF
>TRBV7-9|-|TRBJ2-7|many
TGTGCCAGCAGCCCACCGCAGGGAGCCCTCTACGAGCAGTACTTC
CASSPPQGALYEQYF
>TRBV10-3|-|TRBJ1-5|-
TGTGCCATCAGTGAGTCAAAGGTCCAGCCCCAGCATTTT
CAISESKVQPQHF
>TRBV5-5|-|TRBJ2-1|many
TGTGCCAGCAGCTTGGCGGCCACTGAGCAGTTCTTC
CASSLAATEQFF
>TRBV20-1|TRBD2|TRBJ2-1|many
TGCAGTGCTCTTGGGACTAGCTCCTACAATGAGCAGTTCTTC
CSALGTSSYNEQFF
>TRBV20-1|TRBD1|TRBJ1-5|few
TGCAGTGCCGGGGACAGGCGGGGCAATCAGCCCCAGAATTTT
CSAGDRRGNQPQNF
>TRBV20-1|-|TRBJ2-1|many
TGCAGTGCTAGAGATCGGAGGGGTCCCCGGGAGCAGTTCTTC
CSARDRRGPREQFF
>TRBV9|TRBD2|TRBJ2-2|many
TGTGCCAGCAGCGTAGTCGGGACTAGCGGCACCGGGGAGCTGTTTTTT
CASSVVGTSGTGELFF
>TRBV3-1|TRBD2|TRBJ2-1|many
TGTGCCAGCAGCCAAGTATTAGCGGGGGCCAACTACAATGAGCAGTTCTTC
CASSQVLAGANYNEQFF
>TRBV20-1|-|TRBJ1-1|many
TGCAGTGCTAGACCATGGGACACTGAAGCTTTCTTT
CSARPWDTEAFF
>TRBV12-3/TRBV12-4|-|TRBJ1-1|few
TGTGCCAGCAAGCGGGGGGCTATGGGCACTGAAGCTTTCTTT
CASKRGAMGTEAFF
>TRBV5-1|TRBD1|TRBJ1-1|many
TGCGCCAGCAGCTTGGCCAGGGGGCGCGGGATGAACACTGAAGCTTTCTTT
CASSLARGRGMNTEAFF
>TRBV20-1|-|TRBJ1-1|few
TGCAGTGCTAGACTTCCGGGGAACACTGAAGCTTTCTTT
CSARLPGNTEAFF
>TRBV7-8|-|TRBJ2-7|many
TGTGCCAGCAGCTTAGAAGGCGGTACCTACGAGCAGTACTTC
CASSLEGGTYEQYF
>TRBV4-1|-|TRBJ1-1|many
TGCGCCAGCAGCCAAGTCTCTAGGAACACTGAAGCTTTCTTT
CASSQVSRNTEAFF
>TRBV20-1|-|TRBJ2-7|many
TGCAGTGCTAGAGGTACAGCGACCTCCTACGAGCAGTACTTC
CSARGTATSYEQYF